This is a list of T cell receptor beta chains from one sample in a study of vaccination effects on CD4 cells after COVID-19. What these receptors recognize is not known. Using immunoSEQ multiplex PCR, the repertoire was profiled, and TCRdb retains in-frame clones only, with some absent. The repertoire holds some 40,000 clones, with around two thirds as singletons. The source was CD4+ T cells from PBMCs cultured with a peptide pool, collected before COVID-19 vaccination. The origin of the receptors is a human donor who had a prior SARS-CoV-2 infection. The CDR3 runs from the conserved cysteine through the conserved F or W. The order of the fields is clone size, V gene, J gene, D gene, CDR3 DNA, CDR3 protein. A D gene is named only where the DNA matches it firmly. Clone sizes are given selectively: once, few, many, or a class where the clone is expanded.

.,TRBV5-1,TRBJ1-2,.,TGCGCCAGCAGCTTGGGTCTCTTTGGGGGCTCGCGGGGCTACACCTTC,CASSLGLFGGSRGYTF
.,TRBV30,TRBJ2-1,TRBD2,TGTGCCTGGAGTGGAGCGGGGGCATACAATGAGCAGTTCTTC,CAWSGAGAYNEQFF
.,TRBV11-2,TRBJ2-7,.,TGTGCCAGCAGTAACATTGCGGGATACAACTCCTACGAGCAGTACTTC,CASSNIAGYNSYEQYF
few,TRBV5-8,TRBJ1-6,.,TGTGCCAGCAGCTTGGCCGGGAGGGACTCACCCCTCCACTTT,CASSLAGRDSPLHF
.,TRBV5-1,TRBJ2-1,.,TGCGCCAGCAGCTTGGACACCTACAATGAGCAGTTCTTC,CASSLDTYNEQFF
.,TRBV6-5,TRBJ1-1,.,TGTGCCAGCAGTTTGGACGATTTGTGGAACACTGAAGCTTTCTTT,CASSLDDLWNTEAFF
few,TRBV7-9,TRBJ1-1,.,TGTGCCAGCAGCTTAAAAGGGTGGACTGAAGCTTTCTTT,CASSLKGWTEAFF
.,TRBV5-1,TRBJ1-1,.,TGCGCCAGCAGCCAATCGACAGACATGAACACTGAAGCTTTCTTT,CASSQSTDMNTEAFF
.,TRBV7-8,TRBJ2-3,.,TGTGCCAGCAGCCCCTCCCCTGGGGTGTGGGATACGCAGTATTTT,CASSPSPGVWDTQYF
.,TRBV5-4,TRBJ2-7,TRBD1,TGTGCCAGCAGCCCCGGTCGGGACAGGGTTTTCTACGAGCAGTACTTC,CASSPGRDRVFYEQYF
once,TRBV7-3,TRBJ1-3,.,TGTGCCAGCAGCCCCGACGGGAACACCATATATTTT,CASSPDGNTIYF
.,TRBV7-2,TRBJ1-3,TRBD1,TGTGCCAGCAGCTGGGACAGCGCTTCTGGAAACACCATATATTTT,CASSWDSASGNTIYF
.,TRBV19,TRBJ2-5,TRBD2,TGTGCCAGTAGTACCCGGACTAGCGGTCGGGAGACCCAGTACTTC,CASSTRTSGRETQYF
.,TRBV15,TRBJ2-4,TRBD2,TGTGCCACCAGCAGGAGCTCGGGACTAGCGGGCCAAAACATTCAGTACTTC,CATSRSSGLAGQNIQYF
.,TRBV3-1/TRBV3-2,TRBJ2-4,TRBD1,TGTGCCAGCAGCCAAGCGGGACAGGGGAAAAACATTCAGTACTTC,CASSQAGQGKNIQYF
.,TRBV7-7,TRBJ2-1,.,TGTGCTAGCAGCTTAACAGCGGGCGCAAATGAGCAGTTCTTC,CASSLTAGANEQFF
once,TRBV7-3,TRBJ2-7,TRBD2,TGTGCCAGCAGCTCTTACCTTAGCGGGAGCCTACGCGCCCCATCCTACGAGCAGTACTTC,CASSSYLSGSLRAPSYEQYF
.,TRBV13,TRBJ1-4,TRBD1,TGTGCCAGCAGCCCGGGGGACAGACGACAGAATGAAAAACTGTTTTTT,CASSPGDRRQNEKLFF
.,TRBV18,TRBJ1-5,TRBD1,TGTGCCAGCTCACAAACAGACAGGGATCAGCCCCAGCATTTT,CASSQTDRDQPQHF
.,TRBV5-1,TRBJ2-1,.,TGCGCCAGCAGCTTGGAGCCCACCTACAATGAGCAGTTCTTC,CASSLEPTYNEQFF
.,TRBV19,TRBJ2-6,.,TGTGCCAGTAGTGGACGGCTCTCTGGTGCCAACGTCCTGACTTTC,CASSGRLSGANVLTF
.,TRBV6-6,TRBJ2-7,TRBD1,TGTGCCAGCAGCCAGGAGGGGACAGGGACTTACGAGCAGTACTTC,CASSQEGTGTYEQYF
.,TRBV4-2,TRBJ2-1,.,TGTGCCAGCAGCCAACTAGAACGCAGCTCCTACAATGAGCAGTTCTTC,CASSQLERSSYNEQFF
.,TRBV15,TRBJ1-5,.,TGTGCCACCAGCAGAGATCGTAAGGGGTGGCAGCCCCAGCATTTT,CATSRDRKGWQPQHF
.,TRBV5-5,TRBJ2-2,TRBD1,TGTGCCAGCAGCTTGGGACAGGGGGCGGAAGTGTTGGTGTTTTTT,CASSLGQGAEVLVFF
.,TRBV6-1,TRBJ2-3,.,TGTGCCAGCAGTGGAGAAAACCCAGGGTTTTGGACAGATACGCAGTATTTT,CASSGENPGFWTDTQYF
once,TRBV4-3,TRBJ1-2,TRBD1,TGCGCCAGCAGCCGGTACAGGGGATTTGGGGGCTACACCTTC,CASSRYRGFGGYTF
.,TRBV19,TRBJ2-1,.,TGTGCCAGTAGGGACGACCCTACCCTCGATGAGCAGTTCTTC,CASRDDPTLDEQFF